Shown below are 5 T cell receptor beta chains from a single sample sequenced in a study of beta chain features in type 1 diabetes. All of the isolated RNA was reverse transcribed, so expressed TCRB transcripts were sequenced. This table comes from immunoSEQ multiplex PCR, and its TCRdb copy is limited to in-frame clones, with some not included. The repertoire consists of 400,000 to 550,000 clones, with about 10% occurring once and the leading ten covering more than 0.045%. The sample was naive CD4+ T cells from blood. Receptors originate from a woman under 30 in good health.

This chain uses TRBV7-8 with TRBJ2-3; D not resolved. The V end was cut by 2 bases, the J end by 3 bases, with 9 bases between. CDR3 length equals 14 residues. Germline V gives CDR1 SGHVS, CDR2 FQNEAQ. The CDR3 DNA is TGTGCCAGCAGCTTACTACATTCGACAGATACGCAGTATTTT. Translating gives CASSLLHSTDTQYF. Based on the CDR3 plus reference TRBV7-8 and TRBJ2-3, the full variable domain is GAGVSQSPRYKVAKRGQDVALRCDPISGHVSLFWYQQALGQGPEFLTYFQNEAQLDKSGLPSDRFFAERPEGSVSTLKIQRTQQEDSAVYLCASSLLHSTDTQYFGPGTRLTVL.

A few counts support this clone. The chain recombines TRBV11-3 with TRBJ2-7, with 8 bases matching TRBD1. The germline CDR1 and CDR2 sequences are SGHNT and YENEEA. The V gene end was trimmed by 4 bases and the J gene end by 2 bases; junction bases not matched to a gene: 4. The CDR3 contains 14 residues. CDR3 loop: CASSSRDRTYEQYF. In DNA, the CDR3 is TGTGCCAGCAGCTCGCGGGACAGGACCTACGAGCAGTACTTC.

The J gene is TRBJ1-3, the V gene TRBV9; no reliable D call. The V end lost 0 bases, the J end lost 2 bases, and 18 bases lay between the germline ends. This CDR3 comprises 18 residues. Germline V gives CDR1 SGDLS, CDR2 YYNGEE. In DNA, the CDR3 is TGTGCCAGCAGCGTAGCCCTTAGGGCAGGAAGCGCTGGAAACACCATATATTTT. Encoded protein: CASSVALRAGSAGNTIYF.

V gene TRBV5-6 combines with J gene TRBJ2-3, with no clear D. Trimming stripped 4 bases from V and 0 bases from J, with 12 bases between. Germline V gene sequence: CDR1 SGHDT, CDR2 YYEEEE. This CDR3 is built from 15 residues. In DNA, the CDR3 is TGTGCCAGCAGCCCTCGCCCCCAAAGCACAGATACGCAGTATTTT. Translation gives CASSPRPQSTDTQYF.

This clone was seen only a few times. This chain connects TRBV28 to TRBJ2-7; TRBD1 or TRBD2 may be the D gene (5 bases each). Germline CDR1 is MDHEN and CDR2 is SYDVKM. The CDR3 loop spans 14 amino acids. V was shortened by 6 bases and J by 4 bases, with 16 bases between the two germline ends. The CDR3 DNA reads TGTGCCAGCAGCCCCTCGGGACGGGTTTACGAGCAGTACGTC. It translates to CASSPSGRVYEQYV.